This paragraph reports one T cell receptor beta chain. Antigen specificity is unknown. This specimen comes from a study of shared clonotypes between healthy human individuals. Study-level points and caveats: Since donors were few, the genetic and exposure-history diversity represented was limited. It was anticipated that sequencing depth would influence how many clonotypes donors shared.

The germline V gene encodes CDR1 SNHLY and CDR2 FYNNEI. Trimming left V 2 bases short and J 6 bases short, with 16 bases between. The CDR3 extends over 16 amino acids. Investigators spread the genomic DNA of each subset evenly over several immunoSEQ plates. Data came from immunoSEQ multiplex PCR; TCRdb stores just in-frame clones and leaves some out. This sample yields some 580,000 clones, of which roughly 98% are seen a single time; 0.25% to 0.35% belongs to the top ten. Selected positively for CCR7 and CD45RO-negative, naive CD8 cells excluded terminally differentiated effector memory CD45RA+ cells. Caucasian adults residing in Nashville, Tennessee made up all the donors.

This receptor was taken from a young man in good health. The sequenced material came from naive CD8+ T cells sorted from blood. The chain recombines TRBV2 with TRBJ2-2; a possible D gene is TRBD2 (5 bases). In DNA form, the CDR3 reads TGTGCCAGCAGTGAATTTCTCAGGAGGACGTCCGGGGAGCTGTTTTTT. This sequence encodes CASSEFLRRTSGELFF.